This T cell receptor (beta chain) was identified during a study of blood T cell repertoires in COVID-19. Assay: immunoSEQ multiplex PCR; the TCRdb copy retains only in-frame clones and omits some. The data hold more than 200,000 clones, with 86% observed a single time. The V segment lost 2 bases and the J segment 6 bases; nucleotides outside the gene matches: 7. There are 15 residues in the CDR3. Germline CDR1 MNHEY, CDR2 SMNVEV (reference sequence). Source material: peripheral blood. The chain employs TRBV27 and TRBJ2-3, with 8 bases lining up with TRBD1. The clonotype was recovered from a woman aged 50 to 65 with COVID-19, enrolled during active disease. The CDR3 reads CASSLSQGAGDTQYF. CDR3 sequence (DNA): TGTGCCAGCAGTTTAAGCCAGGGGGCGGGTGATACGCAGTATTTT.